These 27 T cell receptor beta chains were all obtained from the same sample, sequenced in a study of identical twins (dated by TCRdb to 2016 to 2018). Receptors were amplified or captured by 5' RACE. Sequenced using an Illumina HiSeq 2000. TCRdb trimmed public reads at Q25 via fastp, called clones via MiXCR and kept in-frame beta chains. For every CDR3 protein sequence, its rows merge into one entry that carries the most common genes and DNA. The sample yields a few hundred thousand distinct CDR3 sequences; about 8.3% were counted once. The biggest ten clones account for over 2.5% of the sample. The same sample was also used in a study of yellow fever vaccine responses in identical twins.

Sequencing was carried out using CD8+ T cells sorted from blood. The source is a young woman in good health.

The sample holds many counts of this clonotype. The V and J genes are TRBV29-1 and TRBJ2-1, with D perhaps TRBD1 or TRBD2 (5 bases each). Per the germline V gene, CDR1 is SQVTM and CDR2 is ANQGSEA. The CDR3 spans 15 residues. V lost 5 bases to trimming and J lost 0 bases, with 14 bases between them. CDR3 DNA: TGCAGCGTTCAAGGGACGGCGAGCTCCTACAATGAGCAGTTCTTC. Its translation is CSVQGTASSYNEQFF.

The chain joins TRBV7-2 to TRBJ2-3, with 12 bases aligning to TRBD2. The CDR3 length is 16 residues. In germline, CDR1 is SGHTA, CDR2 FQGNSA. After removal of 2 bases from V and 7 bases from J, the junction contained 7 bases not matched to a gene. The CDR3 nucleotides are TGTGCCAGCAGCTTATCCCCTAGCGGGGGGGAGAATACGCAGTATTTT. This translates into CASSLSPSGGENTQYF.

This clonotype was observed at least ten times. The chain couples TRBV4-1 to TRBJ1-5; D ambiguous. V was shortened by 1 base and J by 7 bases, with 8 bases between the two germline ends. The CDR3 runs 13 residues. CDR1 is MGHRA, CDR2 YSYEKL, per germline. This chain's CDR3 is CASSQVAGQPQHF. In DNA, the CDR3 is TGCGCCAGCAGCCAAGTTGCGGGGCAGCCCCAGCATTTT.

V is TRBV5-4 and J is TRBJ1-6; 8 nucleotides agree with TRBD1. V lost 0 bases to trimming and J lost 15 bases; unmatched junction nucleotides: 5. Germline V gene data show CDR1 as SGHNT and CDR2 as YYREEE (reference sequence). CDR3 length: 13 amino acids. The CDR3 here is CASSLGTGRNLHF. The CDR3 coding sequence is TGTGCCAGCAGCTTGGGGACAGGGCGAAACCTCCACTTT.

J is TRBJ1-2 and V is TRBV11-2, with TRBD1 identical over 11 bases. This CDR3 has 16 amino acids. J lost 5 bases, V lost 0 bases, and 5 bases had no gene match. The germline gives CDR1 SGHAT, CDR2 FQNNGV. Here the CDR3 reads CASSLDLGTGGYGYTF. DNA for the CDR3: TGTGCCAGCAGCTTAGATCTGGGGACAGGGGGTTATGGCTACACCTTC.

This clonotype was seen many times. This CDR3 is CASSELAGGPGDTQYF. DNA for the CDR3: TGTGCCAGCAGTGAATTAGCGGGAGGGCCCGGAGATACGCAGTATTTT. The gene calls are TRBV25-1 and TRBJ2-3; TRBD2 agrees at 11 bases. The CDR3 spans 16 residues. The V gene's germline CDR1 is MGHDK and CDR2 SYGVNS. V lost 1 base, J lost 5 bases, and 5 bases stayed unmatched. The full variable domain, rest sourced from reference TRBV25-1 and TRBJ2-3, is EADIYQTPRYLVIGTGKKITLECSQTMGHDKMYWYQQDPGMELHLIHYSYGVNSTEKGDLSSESTVSRIRTEHFPLTLESARPSHTSQYLCASSELAGGPGDTQYFGPGTRLTVL.

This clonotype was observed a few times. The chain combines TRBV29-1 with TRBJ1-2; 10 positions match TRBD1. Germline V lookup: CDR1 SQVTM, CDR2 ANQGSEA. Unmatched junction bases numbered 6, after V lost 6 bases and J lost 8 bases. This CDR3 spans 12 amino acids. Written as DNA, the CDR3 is TGCAGCGTGCTTGGGACAGGGGAAGGCTACACCTTC. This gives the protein CSVLGTGEGYTF.

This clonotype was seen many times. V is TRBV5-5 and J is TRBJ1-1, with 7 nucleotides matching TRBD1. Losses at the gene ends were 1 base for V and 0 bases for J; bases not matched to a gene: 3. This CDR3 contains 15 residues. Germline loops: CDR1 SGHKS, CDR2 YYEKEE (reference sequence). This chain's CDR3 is CASSLYGTVNTEAFF. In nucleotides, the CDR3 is TGTGCCAGCAGCTTGTACGGGACAGTGAACACTGAAGCTTTCTTT.

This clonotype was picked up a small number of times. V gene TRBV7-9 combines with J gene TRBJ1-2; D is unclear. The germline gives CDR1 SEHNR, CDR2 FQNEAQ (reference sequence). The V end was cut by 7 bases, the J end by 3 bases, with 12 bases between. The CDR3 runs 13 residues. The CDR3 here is CASTLQEDYGYTF. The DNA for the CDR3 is TGTGCCAGCACCCTACAAGAGGACTATGGCTACACCTTC. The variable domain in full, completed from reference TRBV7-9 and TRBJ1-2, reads DTGVSQNPRHKITKRGQNVTFRCDPISEHNRLYWYRQTLGQGPEFLTYFQNEAQLEKSRLLSDRFSAERPKGSFSTLEIQRTEQGDSAMYLCASTLQEDYGYTFGSGTRLTVV.

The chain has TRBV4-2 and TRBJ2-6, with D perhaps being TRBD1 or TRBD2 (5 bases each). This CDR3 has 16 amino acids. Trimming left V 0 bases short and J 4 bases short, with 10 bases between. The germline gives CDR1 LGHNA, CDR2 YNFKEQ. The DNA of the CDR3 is TGTGCCAGCAGCCAAGAAGGTGGGACCGGGGCCAACGTCCTGACTTTC. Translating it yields CASSQEGGTGANVLTF.

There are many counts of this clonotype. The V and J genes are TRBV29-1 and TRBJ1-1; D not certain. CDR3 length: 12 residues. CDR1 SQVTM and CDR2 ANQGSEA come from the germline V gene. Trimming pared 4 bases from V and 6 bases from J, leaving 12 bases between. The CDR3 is CSVGGRVSEAFF. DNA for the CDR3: TGCAGCGTTGGAGGGCGGGTGTCTGAAGCTTTCTTT.

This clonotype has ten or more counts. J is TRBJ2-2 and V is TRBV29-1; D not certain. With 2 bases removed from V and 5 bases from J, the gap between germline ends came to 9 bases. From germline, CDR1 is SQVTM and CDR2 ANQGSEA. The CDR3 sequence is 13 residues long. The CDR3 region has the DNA TGCAGCGTTGAATCAGCGTTGACCGGGGAGCTGTTTTTT. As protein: CSVESALTGELFF.

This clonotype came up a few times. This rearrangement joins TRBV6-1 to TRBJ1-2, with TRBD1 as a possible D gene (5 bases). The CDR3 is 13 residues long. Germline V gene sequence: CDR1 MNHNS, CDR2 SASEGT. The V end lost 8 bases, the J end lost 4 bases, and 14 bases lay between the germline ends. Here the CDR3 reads CASGNGGGYGYTF. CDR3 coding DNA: TGTGCCAGCGGAAACGGGGGGGGCTATGGCTACACCTTC.

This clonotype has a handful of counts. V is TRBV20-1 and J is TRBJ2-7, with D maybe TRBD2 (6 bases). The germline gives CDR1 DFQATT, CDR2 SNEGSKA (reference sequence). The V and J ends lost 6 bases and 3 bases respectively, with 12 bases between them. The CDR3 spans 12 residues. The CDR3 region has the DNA TGCAGTGCCCGCTGGGAGGACTACGAGCAGTACTTC. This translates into CSARWEDYEQYF.

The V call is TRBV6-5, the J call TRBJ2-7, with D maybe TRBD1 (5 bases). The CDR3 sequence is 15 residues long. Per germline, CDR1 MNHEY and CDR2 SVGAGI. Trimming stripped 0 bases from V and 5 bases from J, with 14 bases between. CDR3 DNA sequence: TGTGCCAGCAGTTACTCGACTGGGGCGCAGAACGAGCAGTACTTC. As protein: CASSYSTGAQNEQYF.

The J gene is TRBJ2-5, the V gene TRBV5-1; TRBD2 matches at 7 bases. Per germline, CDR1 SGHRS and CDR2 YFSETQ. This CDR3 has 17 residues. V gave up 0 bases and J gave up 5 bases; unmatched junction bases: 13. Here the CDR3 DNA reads TGCGCCAGCAGCTTGGAGCGGGGTTCGGAAGGTGTGGAGACCCAGTACTTC. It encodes CASSLERGSEGVETQYF. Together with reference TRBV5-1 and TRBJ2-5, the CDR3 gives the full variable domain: KAGVTQTPRYLIKTRGQQVTLSCSPISGHRSVSWYQQTPGQGLQFLFEYFSETQRNKGNFPGRFSGRQFSNSRSEMNVSTLELGDSALYLCASSLERGSEGVETQYFGPGTRLLVL.

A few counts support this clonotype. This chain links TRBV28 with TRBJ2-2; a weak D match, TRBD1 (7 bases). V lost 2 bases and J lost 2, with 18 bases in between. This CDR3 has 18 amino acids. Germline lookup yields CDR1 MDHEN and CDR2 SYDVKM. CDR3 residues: CASSLSIQGGSNTGELFF. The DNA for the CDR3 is TGTGCCAGCAGTTTAAGTATCCAGGGGGGAAGCAACACCGGGGAGCTGTTTTTT.

CDR3 residues: CASSLSGDAYEQYF. The CDR3 nucleotides read TGTGCCAGCAGTTTATCGGGGGACGCCTACGAGCAGTACTTC. The genes are TRBV27 and TRBJ2-7; D tentatively reads TRBD1 or TRBD2 (5 bases each). The V end was cut by 0 bases, the J end by 2 bases, with 8 bases between. CDR1 and CDR2 (germline): MNHEY, SMNVEV (reference sequence). The CDR3 consists of 14 residues.

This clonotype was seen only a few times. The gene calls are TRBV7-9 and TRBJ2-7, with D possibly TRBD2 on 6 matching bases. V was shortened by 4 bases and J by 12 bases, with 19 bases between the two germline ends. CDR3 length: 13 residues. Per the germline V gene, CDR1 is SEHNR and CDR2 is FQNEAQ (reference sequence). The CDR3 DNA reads TGTGCCAGCAGCTCCCGGGACTCCACAACGGGGTACTTC. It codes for CASSSRDSTTGYF.

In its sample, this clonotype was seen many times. CDR3 sequence: CASSYTDTGELFF. CDR3 bases: TGTGCCAGCAGCTACACAGACACCGGGGAGCTGTTTTTT. The genes are TRBV7-9 and TRBJ2-2; D is undetermined. Trimming took off 4 bases at V and 3 bases at J, with 6 bases between the two ends. The germline V gene has CDR1 SEHNR and CDR2 FQNEAQ (reference sequence). This CDR3 has 13 amino acids.

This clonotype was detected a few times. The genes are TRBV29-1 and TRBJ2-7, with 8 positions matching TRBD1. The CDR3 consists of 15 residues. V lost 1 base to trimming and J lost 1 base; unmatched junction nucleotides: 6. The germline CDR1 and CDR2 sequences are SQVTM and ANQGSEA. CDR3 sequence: CSVEGTGQASYEQYF. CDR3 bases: TGCAGCGTTGAAGGGACAGGGCAGGCGTCCTACGAGCAGTACTTC.

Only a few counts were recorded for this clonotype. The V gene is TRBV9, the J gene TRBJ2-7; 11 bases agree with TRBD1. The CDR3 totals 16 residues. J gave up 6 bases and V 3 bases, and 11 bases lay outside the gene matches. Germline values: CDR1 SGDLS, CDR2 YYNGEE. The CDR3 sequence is CASSAPGQGAFGEQYF. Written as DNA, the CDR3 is TGTGCCAGCAGCGCCCCCGGACAGGGGGCTTTTGGCGAGCAGTACTTC.

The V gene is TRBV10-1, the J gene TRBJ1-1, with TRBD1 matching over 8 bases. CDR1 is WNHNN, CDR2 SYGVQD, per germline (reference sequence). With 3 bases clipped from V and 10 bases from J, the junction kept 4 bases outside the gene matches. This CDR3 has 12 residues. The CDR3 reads CASSESTGVAFF. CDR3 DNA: TGCGCCAGCAGTGAATCGACAGGGGTAGCTTTCTTT.

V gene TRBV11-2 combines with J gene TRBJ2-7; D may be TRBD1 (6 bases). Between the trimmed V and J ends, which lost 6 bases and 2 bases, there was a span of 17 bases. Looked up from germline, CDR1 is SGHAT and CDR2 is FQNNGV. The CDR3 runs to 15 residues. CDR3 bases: TGTGCCAGCAGTGATTCCCGGGACACCGCCTACGAGCAGTACTTC. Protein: CASSDSRDTAYEQYF. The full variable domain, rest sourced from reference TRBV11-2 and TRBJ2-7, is EAGVAQSPRYKIIEKRQSVAFWCNPISGHATLYWYQQILGQGPKLLIQFQNNGVVDDSQLPKDRFSAERLKGVDSTLKIQPAKLEDSAVYLCASSDSRDTAYEQYFGPGTRLTVT.

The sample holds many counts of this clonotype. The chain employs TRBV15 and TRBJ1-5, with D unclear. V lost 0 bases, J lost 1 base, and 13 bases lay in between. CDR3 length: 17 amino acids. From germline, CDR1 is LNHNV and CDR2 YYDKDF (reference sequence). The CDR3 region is CATSRDQWGWSNQPQHF. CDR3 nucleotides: TGTGCCACCAGCAGAGACCAGTGGGGTTGGAGCAATCAGCCCCAGCATTTT.

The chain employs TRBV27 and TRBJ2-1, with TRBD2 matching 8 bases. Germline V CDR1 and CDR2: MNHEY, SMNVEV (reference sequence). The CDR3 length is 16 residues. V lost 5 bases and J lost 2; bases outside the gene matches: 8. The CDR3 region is CASSHPRGDAYNEQFF. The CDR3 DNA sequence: TGTGCCAGCAGTCACCCGCGGGGGGACGCCTACAATGAGCAGTTCTTC.

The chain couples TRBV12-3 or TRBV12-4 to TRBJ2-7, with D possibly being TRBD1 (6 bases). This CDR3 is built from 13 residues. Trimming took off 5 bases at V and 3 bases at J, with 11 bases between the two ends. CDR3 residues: CASSDGDNYEQYF. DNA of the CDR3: TGTGCCAGCAGTGATGGGGACAACTACGAGCAGTACTTC.